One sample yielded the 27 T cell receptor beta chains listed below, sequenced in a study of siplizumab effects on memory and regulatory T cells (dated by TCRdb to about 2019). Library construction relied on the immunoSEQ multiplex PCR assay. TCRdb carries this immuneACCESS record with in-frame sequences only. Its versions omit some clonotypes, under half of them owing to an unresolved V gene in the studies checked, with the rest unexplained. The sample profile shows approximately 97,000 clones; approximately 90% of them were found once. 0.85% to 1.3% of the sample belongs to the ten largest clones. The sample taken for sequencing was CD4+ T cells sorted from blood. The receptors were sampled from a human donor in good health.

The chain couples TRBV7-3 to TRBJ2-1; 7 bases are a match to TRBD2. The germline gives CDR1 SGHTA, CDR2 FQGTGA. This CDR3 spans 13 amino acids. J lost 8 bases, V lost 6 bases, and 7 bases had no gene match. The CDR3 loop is CASSSSGNYEQFF. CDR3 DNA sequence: TGTGCCAGCAGTTCAAGCGGGAACTATGAGCAGTTCTTC.

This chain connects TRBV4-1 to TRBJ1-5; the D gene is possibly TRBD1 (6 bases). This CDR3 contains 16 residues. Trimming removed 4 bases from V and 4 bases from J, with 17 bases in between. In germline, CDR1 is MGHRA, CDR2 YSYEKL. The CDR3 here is CASSPTRIRGNQPQHF. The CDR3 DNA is TGCGCCAGCAGCCCGACGAGGATTAGGGGGAATCAGCCCCAGCATTTT.

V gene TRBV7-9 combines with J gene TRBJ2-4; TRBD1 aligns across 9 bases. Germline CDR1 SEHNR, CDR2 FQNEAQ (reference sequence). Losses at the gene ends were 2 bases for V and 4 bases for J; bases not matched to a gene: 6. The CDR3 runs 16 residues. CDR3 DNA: TGTGCCAGCAGCTTAAGGCTGACAGGGGGGAAAAACATTCAGTACTTC. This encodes CASSLRLTGGKNIQYF.

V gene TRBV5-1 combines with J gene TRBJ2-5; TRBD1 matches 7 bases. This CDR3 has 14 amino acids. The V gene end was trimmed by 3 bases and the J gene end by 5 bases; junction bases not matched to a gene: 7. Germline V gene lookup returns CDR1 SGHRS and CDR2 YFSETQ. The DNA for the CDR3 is TGCGCCAGCAGCTCTCCGGGCAGGGGGGAGACCCAGTACTTC. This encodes CASSSPGRGETQYF.

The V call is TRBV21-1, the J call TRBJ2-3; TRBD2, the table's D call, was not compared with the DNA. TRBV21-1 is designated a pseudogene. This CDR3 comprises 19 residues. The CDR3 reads CASSKIGTGVCHPTDTQYF. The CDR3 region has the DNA TGTGCCAGCAGCAAAATTGGGACGGGGGTATGCCACCCCACAGATACGCAGTATTTT.

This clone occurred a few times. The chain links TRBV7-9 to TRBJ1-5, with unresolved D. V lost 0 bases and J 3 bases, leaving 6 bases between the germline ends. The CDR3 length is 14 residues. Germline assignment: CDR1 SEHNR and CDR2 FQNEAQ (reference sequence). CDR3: CASSLAGPNQPQHF. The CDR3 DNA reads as TGTGCCAGCAGCTTAGCTGGACCCAATCAGCCCCAGCATTTT.

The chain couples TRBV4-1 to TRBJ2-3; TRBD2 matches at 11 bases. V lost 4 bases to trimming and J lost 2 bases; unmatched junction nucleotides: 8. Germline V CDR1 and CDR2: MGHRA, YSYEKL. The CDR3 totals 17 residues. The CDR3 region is CASSRAGTSGNTDTQYF. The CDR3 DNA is TGCGCCAGCAGCCGGGCCGGGACTAGCGGAAACACAGATACGCAGTATTTT.

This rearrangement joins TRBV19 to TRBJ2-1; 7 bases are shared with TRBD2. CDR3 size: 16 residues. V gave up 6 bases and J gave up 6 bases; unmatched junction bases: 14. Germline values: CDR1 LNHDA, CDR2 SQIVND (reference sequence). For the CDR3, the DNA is TGTGCCAGTAGGACGAGGGAGGGCCGGTCAAGCAATGAGCAGTTCTTC. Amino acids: CASRTREGRSSNEQFF.

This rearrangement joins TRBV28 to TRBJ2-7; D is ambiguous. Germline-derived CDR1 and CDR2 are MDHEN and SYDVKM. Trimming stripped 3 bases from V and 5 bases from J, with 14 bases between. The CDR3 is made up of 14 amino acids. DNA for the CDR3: TGTGCCAGCAGTTTGCGGCTCAAACGCGACGAGCAGTACTTC. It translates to CASSLRLKRDEQYF.

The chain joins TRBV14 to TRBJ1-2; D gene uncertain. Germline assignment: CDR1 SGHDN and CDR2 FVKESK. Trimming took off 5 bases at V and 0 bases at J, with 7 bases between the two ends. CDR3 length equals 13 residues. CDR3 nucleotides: TGTGCCAGCAGCTTCAGGACTAACTATGGCTACACCTTC. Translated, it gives CASSFRTNYGYTF.

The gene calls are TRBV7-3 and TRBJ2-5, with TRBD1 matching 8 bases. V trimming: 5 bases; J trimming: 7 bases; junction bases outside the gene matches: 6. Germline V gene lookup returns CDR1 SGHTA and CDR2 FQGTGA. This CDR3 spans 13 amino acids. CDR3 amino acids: CASSGGQGTTQYF. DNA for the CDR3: TGTGCCAGCAGCGGTGGACAGGGTACGACCCAGTACTTC. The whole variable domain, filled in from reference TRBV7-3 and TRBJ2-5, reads GAGVSQTPSNKVTEKGKYVELRCDPISGHTALYWYRQSLGQGPEFLIYFQGTGAADDSGLPNDRFFAVRPEGSVSTLKIQRTERGDSAVYLCASSGGQGTTQYFGPGTRLLVL.

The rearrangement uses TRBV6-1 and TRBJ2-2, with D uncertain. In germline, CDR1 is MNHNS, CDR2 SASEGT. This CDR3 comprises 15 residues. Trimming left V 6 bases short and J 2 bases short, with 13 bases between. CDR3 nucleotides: TGTGCCAGCAGAGGAAAGATTTTTAACACCGGGGAGCTGTTTTTT. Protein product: CASRGKIFNTGELFF.

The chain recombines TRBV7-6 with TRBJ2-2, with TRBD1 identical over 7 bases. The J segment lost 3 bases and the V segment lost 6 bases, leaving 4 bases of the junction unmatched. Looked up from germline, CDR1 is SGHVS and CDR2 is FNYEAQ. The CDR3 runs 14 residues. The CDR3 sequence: CASRLQGYTGELFF. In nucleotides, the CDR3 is TGTGCCAGCAGACTACAGGGGTACACCGGGGAGCTGTTTTTT.

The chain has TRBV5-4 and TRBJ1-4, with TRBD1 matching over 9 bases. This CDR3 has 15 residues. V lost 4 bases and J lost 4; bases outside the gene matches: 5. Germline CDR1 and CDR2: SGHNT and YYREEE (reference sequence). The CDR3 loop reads CASSPPGQGNEKLFF. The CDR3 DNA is TGTGCCAGCAGCCCACCGGGACAGGGTAATGAAAAACTGTTTTTT.

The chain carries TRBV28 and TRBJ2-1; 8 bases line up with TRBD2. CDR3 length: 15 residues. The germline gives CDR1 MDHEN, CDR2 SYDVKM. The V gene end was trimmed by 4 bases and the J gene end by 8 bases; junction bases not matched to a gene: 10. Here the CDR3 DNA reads TGTGCCAGCAGTTGGGGAGGAGCGGGAGTCGATGAGCAGTTCTTC. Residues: CASSWGGAGVDEQFF.

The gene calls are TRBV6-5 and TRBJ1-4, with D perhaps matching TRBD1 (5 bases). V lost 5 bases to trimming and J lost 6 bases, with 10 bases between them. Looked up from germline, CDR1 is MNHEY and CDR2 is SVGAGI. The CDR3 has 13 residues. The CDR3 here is CASSDTGDEKLFF. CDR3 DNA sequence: TGTGCCAGCAGTGATACAGGTGATGAAAAACTGTTTTTT.

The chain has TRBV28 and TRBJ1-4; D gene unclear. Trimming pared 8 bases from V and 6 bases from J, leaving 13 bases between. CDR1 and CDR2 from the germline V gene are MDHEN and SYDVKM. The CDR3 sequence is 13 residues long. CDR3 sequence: CASDGSLHEKLFF. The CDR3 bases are TGTGCCAGCGATGGGAGTCTACATGAAAAACTGTTTTTT.

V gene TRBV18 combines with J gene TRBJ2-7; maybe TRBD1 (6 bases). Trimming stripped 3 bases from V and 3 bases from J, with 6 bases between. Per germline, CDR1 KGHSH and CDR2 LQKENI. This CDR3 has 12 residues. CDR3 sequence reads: CASSPDSYEQYF. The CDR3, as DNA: TGTGCCAGCTCACCGGACAGCTACGAGCAGTACTTC.

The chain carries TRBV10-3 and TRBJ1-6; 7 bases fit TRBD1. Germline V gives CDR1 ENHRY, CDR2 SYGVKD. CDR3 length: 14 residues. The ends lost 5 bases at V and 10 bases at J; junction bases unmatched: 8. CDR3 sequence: CAISPGQTQSPLHF. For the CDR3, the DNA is TGTGCCATCAGTCCGGGACAGACACAATCACCCCTCCACTTT.

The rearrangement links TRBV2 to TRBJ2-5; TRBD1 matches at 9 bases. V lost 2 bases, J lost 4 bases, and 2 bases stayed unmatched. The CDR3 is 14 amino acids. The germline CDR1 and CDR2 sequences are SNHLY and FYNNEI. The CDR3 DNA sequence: TGTGCCAGCAGTGAAACGGGACAGGGAGAGACCCAGTACTTC. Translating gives CASSETGQGETQYF.

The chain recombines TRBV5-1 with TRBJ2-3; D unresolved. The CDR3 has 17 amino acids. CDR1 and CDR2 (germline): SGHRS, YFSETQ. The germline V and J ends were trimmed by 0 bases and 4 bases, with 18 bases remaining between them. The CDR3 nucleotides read TGCGCCAGCAGCTTGGAAGGTTGGCGCCGCCGGGCAGATACGCAGTATTTT. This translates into CASSLEGWRRRADTQYF. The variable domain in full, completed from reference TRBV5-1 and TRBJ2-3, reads KAGVTQTPRYLIKTRGQQVTLSCSPISGHRSVSWYQQTPGQGLQFLFEYFSETQRNKGNFPGRFSGRQFSNSRSEMNVSTLELGDSALYLCASSLEGWRRRADTQYFGPGTRLTVL.

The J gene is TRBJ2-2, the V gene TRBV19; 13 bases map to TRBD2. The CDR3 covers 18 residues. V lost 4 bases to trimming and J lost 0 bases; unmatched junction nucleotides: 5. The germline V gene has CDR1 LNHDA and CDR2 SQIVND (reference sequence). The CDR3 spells CASSNGLAGAPNTGELFF. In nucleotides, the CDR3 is TGTGCCAGTAGTAACGGACTAGCGGGAGCCCCGAACACCGGGGAGCTGTTTTTT.

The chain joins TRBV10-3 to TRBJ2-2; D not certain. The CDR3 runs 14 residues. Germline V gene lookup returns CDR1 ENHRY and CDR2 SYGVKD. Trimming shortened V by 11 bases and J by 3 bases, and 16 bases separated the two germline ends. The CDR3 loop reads CAHGPESDTGELFF. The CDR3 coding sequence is TGTGCCCACGGACCGGAGTCTGACACCGGGGAGCTGTTTTTT.

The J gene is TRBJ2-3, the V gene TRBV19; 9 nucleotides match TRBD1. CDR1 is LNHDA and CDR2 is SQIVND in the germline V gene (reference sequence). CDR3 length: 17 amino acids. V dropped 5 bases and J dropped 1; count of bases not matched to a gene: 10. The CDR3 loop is CASSPQTGGGGTDTQYF. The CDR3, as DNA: TGTGCCAGTAGTCCCCAGACAGGGGGAGGGGGCACAGATACGCAGTATTTT.

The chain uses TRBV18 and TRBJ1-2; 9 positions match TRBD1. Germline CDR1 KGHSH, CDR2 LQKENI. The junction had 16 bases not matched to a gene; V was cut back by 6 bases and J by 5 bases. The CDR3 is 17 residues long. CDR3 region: CASSAGVTGQGRYGYTF. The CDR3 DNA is TGTGCCAGCTCGGCGGGGGTGACGGGACAGGGAAGGTATGGCTACACCTTC.

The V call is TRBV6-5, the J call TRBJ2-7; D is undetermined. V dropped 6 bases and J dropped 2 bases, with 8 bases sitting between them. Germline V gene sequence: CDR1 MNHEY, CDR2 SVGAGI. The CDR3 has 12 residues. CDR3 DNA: TGTGCCAGCAGCCGAGACACCTACGAGCAGTACTTC. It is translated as CASSRDTYEQYF.

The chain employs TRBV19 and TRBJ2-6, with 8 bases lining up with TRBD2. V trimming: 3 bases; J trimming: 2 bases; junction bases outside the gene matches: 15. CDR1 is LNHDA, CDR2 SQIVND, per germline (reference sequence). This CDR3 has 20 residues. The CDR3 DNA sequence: TGTGCCAGTAGTATTGGGTCTATAGCGGGAAGATCGCCTGGGGCCAACGTCCTGACTTTC. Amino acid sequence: CASSIGSIAGRSPGANVLTF.